These 25 T cell receptor beta chains were sequenced from one sample in a study of cytomegalovirus exposure and HLA in healthy donors. Clones were sequenced by immunoSEQ multiplex PCR, and TCRdb holds only the in-frame ones, with some missing. Of about 220,000 clones in the sample, 75% to 95% are singletons; the top ten hold approximately 0.99%. Material for sequencing was PBMCs. Receptors originate from a woman in her late teens or twenties in good health and CMV-seronegative.

The rearrangement joins TRBV27 to TRBJ1-2; a possible D gene is TRBD1 (6 bases). Trimming removed 4 bases from V and 7 bases from J, with 19 bases in between. Germline V CDR1 and CDR2: MNHEY, SMNVEV (reference sequence). The CDR3 runs 15 residues. The CDR3 DNA follows: TGTGCCAGCAGTTCCGGGAGCGGGGGCTTTATTGGCTACACCTTC. The encoded protein is CASSSGSGGFIGYTF.

J is TRBJ2-3 and V is TRBV11-2; no firm D call. Germline CDR1 is SGHAT and CDR2 is FQNNGV. The CDR3 covers 15 residues. V dropped 5 bases and J dropped 0 bases, with 12 bases sitting between them. The CDR3 DNA reads TGTGCCAGCAGCCAGATGGCGACTAGCACAGATACGCAGTATTTT. It translates to CASSQMATSTDTQYF.

The CDR3 loop reads CASSLKRDRADTGELFF. CDR3 bases: TGTGCCAGCTCACTTAAGCGGGACAGGGCCGACACCGGGGAGCTGTTTTTT. The gene calls are TRBV18 and TRBJ2-2; 9 positions match TRBD1. This CDR3 is built from 17 residues. Germline lookup yields CDR1 KGHSH and CDR2 LQKENI. V was clipped by 4 bases and J by 3 bases; unmatched bases: 9.

The rearrangement links TRBV5-4 to TRBJ2-7; TRBD2 matches 8 bases. The germline CDR1 and CDR2 sequences are SGHNT and YYREEE (reference sequence). V shed 2 bases, J shed 6 bases, and the junction held 16 bases outside the gene matches. The CDR3 consists of 17 residues. The CDR3 loop is CASSLPKPGLVWSEQYF. The CDR3, as DNA: TGTGCCAGCAGCTTACCGAAACCGGGACTAGTTTGGTCCGAGCAGTACTTC.

Of note for this clone: Other nucleotide sequences from this sample produce the same CDR3. The DNA of the CDR3 is TGCGCCAGCAGCTTGGGGCTAGCGGGAGTCGATGAGCAGTTCTTC. It translates to CASSLGLAGVDEQFF. This rearrangement joins TRBV5-1 to TRBJ2-1, with 10 bases identical to TRBD2. Per germline, CDR1 SGHRS and CDR2 YFSETQ. The CDR3 covers 15 residues. V lost 0 bases, J lost 8 bases, and 5 bases stayed unmatched.

The chain carries TRBV7-9 and TRBJ2-7; unclear D gene. CDR1 and CDR2 (germline): SEHNR, FQNEAQ (reference sequence). V lost 4 bases and J 3 bases, leaving 16 bases between the germline ends. This CDR3 comprises 15 residues. DNA for the CDR3: TGTGCCAGCAGCTCGGCCGACATCCTAATCTACGAGCAGTACTTC. Translated: CASSSADILIYEQYF.

This clone was seen just once. V and J are TRBV27 and TRBJ2-1; 7 bases fit TRBD1. J gave up 0 bases and V 3 bases, and 8 bases lay outside the gene matches. The CDR3 extends over 17 amino acids. Germline V lookup: CDR1 MNHEY, CDR2 SMNVEV (reference sequence). CDR3: CASSLFPGQSSYNEQFF. DNA of the CDR3: TGTGCCAGCAGTTTGTTCCCGGGACAGAGCTCCTACAATGAGCAGTTCTTC.

In its sample, this clone was seen once. The genes are TRBV19 and TRBJ2-5; TRBD2 matches at 8 bases. The junction had 20 bases not matched to a gene; V was cut back by 0 bases and J by 5 bases. The germline gives CDR1 LNHDA, CDR2 SQIVND (reference sequence). The CDR3 spans 20 residues. CDR3 sequence reads: CASSIDSGTSEWSVQETQYF. The DNA for the CDR3 is TGTGCCAGTAGTATAGATTCGGGGACTAGTGAGTGGTCGGTCCAGGAGACCCAGTACTTC. The full variable domain, its missing parts supplied by reference TRBV19 and TRBJ2-5, is DGGITQSPKYLFRKEGQNVTLSCEQNLNHDAMYWYRQDPGQGLRLIYYSQIVNDFQKGDIAEGYSVSREKKESFPLTVTSAQKNPTAFYLCASSIDSGTSEWSVQETQYFGPGTRLLVL.

This chain connects TRBV18 to TRBJ1-5, with 10 bases matching TRBD1. There are 18 residues in the CDR3. Germline CDR1 and CDR2: KGHSH and LQKENI. The trim removed 1 base at V and 4 bases at J, leaving 10 bases unmatched. CDR3 nucleotide sequence: TGTGCCAGCTCACCACGAAGGGGAGGGACAGGGGCTAATCAGCCCCAGCATTTT. Amino acids: CASSPRRGGTGANQPQHF.

The rearrangement uses TRBV10-3 and TRBJ2-1, with 8 bases aligning to TRBD2. Trimming at V came to 0 bases and at J to 4 bases, leaving 5 bases not matched to a gene. CDR1 is ENHRY, CDR2 SYGVKD, per germline. The CDR3 totals 16 residues. The CDR3 DNA sequence: TGTGCCATCAGTGAGTCGTTACTAGCGGAATACAATGAGCAGTTCTTC. Translation: CAISESLLAEYNEQFF.

The J gene is TRBJ1-2, the V gene TRBV6-6, with TRBD1 matching over 9 bases. The CDR3 runs to 14 residues. Germline lookup yields CDR1 MNHNY and CDR2 SVGAGI (reference sequence). Losses at the gene ends were 0 bases for V and 8 bases for J; bases not matched to a gene: 4. CDR3 bases: TGTGCCAGCAGTTACTCTGACAGGGGGAAGGGCTACACCTTC. This translates into CASSYSDRGKGYTF.

The chain joins TRBV27 to TRBJ1-4; no firm D call. The CDR3 runs 14 residues. V lost 6 bases to trimming and J lost 5 bases, with 13 bases between them. CDR1 is MNHEY and CDR2 is SMNVEV in the germline V gene (reference sequence). The CDR3: CASSPVQKNEKLFF. CDR3 in DNA: TGTGCCAGCAGCCCCGTACAGAAGAATGAAAAACTGTTTTTT.

This chain joins TRBV5-1 and TRBJ2-7; D is possibly TRBD1 (6 bases). The CDR3 length is 16 residues. Germline V CDR1 and CDR2: SGHRS, YFSETQ. Deletions cut 4 bases from V and 6 bases from J, with 23 bases between. In DNA form, the CDR3 reads TGCGCCAGCAGCGGAACAGGACAGCCCGAGATAGCCGAGCAGTACTTC. Its translation is CASSGTGQPEIAEQYF.

The table lists this clone with a count of one. This chain connects TRBV6-6 to TRBJ1-1; D is perhaps TRBD1 (6 bases). The CDR3 runs 15 residues. V shed 6 bases and J shed 1 base, with 15 bases lying between them. Germline V gene data show CDR1 as MNHNY and CDR2 as SVGAGI (reference sequence). The CDR3 coding sequence is TGTGCCAGCAGATCCGGACAGATGAAGAACACTGAAGCTTTCTTT. It is translated as CASRSGQMKNTEAFF.

The CDR3, as DNA: TGCGCCAGCAGCTTGGGGCAGGGGGGATACCCCCTCCACTTT. Protein sequence: CASSLGQGGYPLHF. V usage is TRBV5-1 and J usage is TRBJ1-6; 7 nucleotides line up with TRBD1. The CDR3 runs 14 residues. Germline trimming cut 0 bases from V and 13 bases from J; bases unmatched to any gene: 7. The germline gives CDR1 SGHRS, CDR2 YFSETQ.

The V gene is TRBV5-1, the J gene TRBJ1-1; 8 nucleotides agree with TRBD1. This CDR3 contains 15 residues. The V and J ends lost 6 bases and 3 bases, in that order; junction bases with no gene match: 10. Germline CDR1 and CDR2: SGHRS and YFSETQ. The CDR3 DNA sequence: TGCGCCAGCAACCTCCTGGACAGGGTCGACACTGAAGCTTTCTTT. Encoded protein: CASNLLDRVDTEAFF.

V usage is TRBV19 and J usage is TRBJ1-1, with TRBD1 matching over 7 bases. Germline loops: CDR1 LNHDA, CDR2 SQIVND (reference sequence). The CDR3 covers 12 residues. J lost 8 bases, V lost 3 bases, and 3 bases had no gene match. This CDR3 is CASSMADREAFF. In DNA, the CDR3 is TGTGCCAGTAGTATGGCGGACAGGGAAGCTTTCTTT.

The CDR3 sequence is CAWMGGGTPYEQYF. Written as DNA, the CDR3 is TGTGCCTGGATGGGGGGAGGCACTCCCTACGAGCAGTACTTC. The chain is built from TRBV30 and TRBJ2-7, with a possible D match to TRBD2 (6 bases). CDR3 length equals 14 residues. V was cut by 4 bases and J by 2 bases, with 15 bases left in between. CDR1 and CDR2 (germline): GTSNPN, SVGIG (reference sequence).

The chain carries TRBV10-2 and TRBJ1-4, with 7 bases matching TRBD1. The CDR3 totals 15 residues. Trimming cost V 6 bases and J 3 bases; bases outside gene matches: 7. Germline loops: CDR1 WSHSY, CDR2 SAAADI. The CDR3 region is CASRVPGQPNEKLFF. The CDR3 DNA follows: TGCGCCAGCAGGGTTCCGGGACAGCCTAATGAAAAACTGTTTTTT.

This chain uses TRBV9 with TRBJ1-4; unclear D gene. The germline gives CDR1 SGDLS, CDR2 YYNGEE. Trimming removed 0 bases at V and 8 bases at J, with 14 bases between. The CDR3 is made up of 15 amino acids. CDR3 sequence reads: CASSVATRGGEKLFF. The CDR3 DNA sequence: TGTGCCAGCAGCGTAGCTACTCGGGGAGGAGAAAAACTGTTTTTT.

The V gene is TRBV5-8, the J gene TRBJ2-3, with D perhaps TRBD2 (5 bases). This CDR3 comprises 13 residues. The germline CDR1 and CDR2 sequences are SGHTS and YDEGEE. Trimming left V 4 bases short and J 2 bases short, with 8 bases between. In DNA form, the CDR3 reads TGTGCCAGCAGCCCCGGGAACACAGATACGCAGTATTTT. Its translation: CASSPGNTDTQYF.

The chain carries TRBV5-5 and TRBJ1-5; 8 nucleotides agree with TRBD1. Per the germline V gene, CDR1 is SGHKS and CDR2 is YYEKEE (reference sequence). The J segment lost 5 bases and the V segment lost 4 bases, leaving 8 bases of the junction unmatched. This CDR3 has 15 amino acids. The CDR3 region has the DNA TGTGCCAGCAGCACTTCGACAGGGGTTGATCAGCCCCAGCATTTT. It yields the protein CASSTSTGVDQPQHF.

The J gene is TRBJ2-3, the V gene TRBV30; no firm D call. The CDR3 runs 13 residues. Germline-derived CDR1 and CDR2 are GTSNPN and SVGIG (reference sequence). The V and J ends lost 2 bases and 6 bases respectively, with 12 bases between them. This CDR3 is CAWSPTFPDTQYF. The DNA for the CDR3 is TGTGCCTGGAGTCCGACTTTCCCGGATACGCAGTATTTT.

This sequence joins TRBV15 and TRBJ2-7; 12 nucleotides line up with TRBD1. The V gene end was trimmed by 3 bases and the J gene end by 5 bases; junction bases not matched to a gene: 5. The CDR3 is made up of 15 amino acids. Germline assignment: CDR1 LNHNV and CDR2 YYDKDF (reference sequence). CDR3: CATSSGTGGVDEQYF. CDR3 in DNA: TGTGCCACCAGCAGTGGGACAGGGGGCGTGGACGAGCAGTACTTC.

The chain couples TRBV4-1 to TRBJ2-3, with 8 bases identical to TRBD1. The CDR3 extends over 15 amino acids. Germline V lookup: CDR1 MGHRA, CDR2 YSYEKL. With 0 bases clipped from V and 6 bases from J, the junction kept 5 bases outside the gene matches. CDR3 DNA sequence: TGCGCCAGCAGCCAAGATAGCAGGGGGCCCGATACGCAGTATTTT. Its translation is CASSQDSRGPDTQYF.